Below, 25 T cell receptor beta chains from the same sample are listed, as sequenced in a study of patients and donors after allogeneic stem cell transplantation. TCRdb independently ran MiXCR on the RT-PCR reads; one entry per CDR3 protein. The sample holds roughly 230,000 distinct CDR3 sequences, 12% to 15% seen once. Sequenced sample: blood, either unsorted or a sorted T cell fraction (not recorded which). These receptors came from a human donor who was either an allogeneic HSCT recipient or a stem cell or donor lymphocyte infusion donor (not recorded which). It is not recorded whose cells these are; they may come from a transplant donor.

The gene calls are TRBV29-1 and TRBJ2-4, with D possibly TRBD1 on 5 matching bases. This CDR3 contains 13 residues. CDR1 is SQVTM and CDR2 is ANQGSEA in the germline V gene. V was clipped by 0 bases and J by 7 bases, with 10 bases between them. CDR3 region: CSVEDRGLNIQYF. The CDR3 DNA is TGCAGCGTTGAAGATAGGGGCCTGAACATTCAGTACTTC.

This clonotype was seen ten or more times. V usage is TRBV6-2 or TRBV6-3 and J usage is TRBJ1-2; TRBD1 is a possible D gene (5 bases). The germline V gene has CDR1 MNHEY and CDR2 SVGEGT. This CDR3 has 13 residues. V was clipped by 7 bases and J by 4 bases, with 13 bases between them. CDR3 sequence reads: CASIGHSRYGYTF. The CDR3 DNA reads TGTGCCAGCATAGGACACTCGCGCTATGGCTACACCTTC.

This clonotype appeared many times. The CDR3 DNA sequence: TGTGCCAGCAGTTACTCGAACAGGGGCAACACCGGGGAGCTGTTTTTT. Amino acid sequence: CASSYSNRGNTGELFF. The chain is built from TRBV6-5 and TRBJ2-2, with TRBD1 identical over 7 bases. V shed 0 bases and J 2 bases; nucleotides not matched to a gene: 3. Per the germline V gene, CDR1 is MNHEY and CDR2 is SVGAGI. This CDR3 spans 16 amino acids.

This clonotype was seen at least ten times. V is TRBV12-3 or TRBV12-4 and J is TRBJ2-3; D possibly corresponds to TRBD2 (6 bases). With 6 bases removed from V and 2 bases from J, the gap between germline ends came to 12 bases. The CDR3 is made up of 14 amino acids. The CDR3 region is CASSSTGVTDTQYF. In DNA, the CDR3 is TGTGCCAGCAGCTCCACGGGGGTCACAGATACGCAGTATTTT.

This clonotype was recorded many times. This chain joins TRBV7-2 and TRBJ2-2; 11 positions match TRBD1. CDR1 and CDR2 (germline): SGHTA, FQGNSA. Trimming removed 2 bases from V and 9 bases from J; junction bases left unmatched: 5. CDR3 length: 15 amino acids. In DNA form, the CDR3 reads TGTGCCAGCAGCTTACCGGACAGGGGGCGCCGGGAGCTGTTTTTT. Translating it yields CASSLPDRGRRELFF.

This clonotype was counted at least ten times. V gene TRBV6-1 combines with J gene TRBJ1-2; the D gene is possibly TRBD1 (5 bases). CDR1 and CDR2 (germline): MNHNS, SASEGT. The CDR3 covers 13 residues. Trimming shortened V by 6 bases and J by 8 bases, and 16 bases separated the two germline ends. The CDR3 here is CASSRLGGTGYTF. CDR3 DNA: TGTGCCAGCAGCAGACTCGGGGGTACGGGCTACACCTTC.

Ten or more counts support this clonotype. The genes are TRBV6-6 and TRBJ1-5; no definite D call. Germline V CDR1 and CDR2: MNHNY, SVGAGI (reference sequence). With 5 bases removed from V and 6 bases from J, the gap between germline ends came to 11 bases. The CDR3 covers 13 residues. CDR3 residues: CASSIEDAQPQHF. For the CDR3, the DNA is TGTGCCAGCAGTATAGAGGACGCTCAGCCCCAGCATTTT.

A few counts support this clonotype. This chain links TRBV20-1 with TRBJ2-7; TRBD2 matches 9 bases. The V and J ends lost 4 bases and 6 bases, in that order; junction bases with no gene match: 4. CDR1 is DFQATT, CDR2 SNEGSKA, per germline (reference sequence). This CDR3 comprises 12 residues. The CDR3 coding sequence is TGCAGTGCTACAGGGACTAGCTCCGAGCAGTACTTC. Its translation: CSATGTSSEQYF.

The table lists this clonotype with many counts. The gene calls are TRBV5-4 and TRBJ2-1; 8 bases are shared with TRBD1. V was clipped by 2 bases and J by 4 bases; unmatched bases: 5. Germline assignment: CDR1 SGHNT and CDR2 YYREEE (reference sequence). The CDR3 is 15 residues long. In DNA form, the CDR3 reads TGTGCCAGCAGCTTCTCACAGGGGGGTTACAATGAGCAGTTCTTC. Protein product: CASSFSQGGYNEQFF.

CDR3 protein: CASSYSLRTGGYREKLFF. CDR3 DNA: TGTGCCAGCAGTTATTCTCTCCGGACAGGGGGCTATAGGGAAAAACTGTTTTTT. The V call is TRBV6-5, the J call TRBJ1-4; 11 bases agree with TRBD1. Germline values: CDR1 MNHEY, CDR2 SVGAGI. The ends lost 3 bases at V and 8 bases at J; junction bases unmatched: 14. This CDR3 spans 18 amino acids.

This clonotype has just a few counts. V and J are TRBV11-3 and TRBJ1-6, with D possibly TRBD1 on 6 matching bases. The V gene's germline CDR1 is SGHNT and CDR2 YENEEA. The CDR3 totals 13 residues. The ends were cut back, 3 bases at V and 8 bases at J, with 8 bases in the middle. The CDR3 DNA is TGTGCCAGCAGCTTTAACAGGGATTCACCCCTCCACTTT. Translation gives CASSFNRDSPLHF.

The V and J genes are TRBV20-1 and TRBJ2-1; 8 nucleotides align to TRBD2. V gave up 2 bases and J gave up 1 base; unmatched junction bases: 4. This CDR3 is built from 15 residues. Looked up from germline, CDR1 is DFQATT and CDR2 is SNEGSKA (reference sequence). The CDR3 coding sequence is TGCAGTGCTAGAATGGCGGGAGGTTCCTACAATGAGCAGTTCTTC. Encoded protein: CSARMAGGSYNEQFF.

V and J are TRBV25-1 and TRBJ2-6; D gene unclear. CDR3 length: 12 amino acids. Trimming took off 6 bases at V and 6 bases at J, with 6 bases between the two ends. CDR1 MGHDK and CDR2 SYGVNS come from the germline V gene. CDR3 in DNA: TGTGCCAGCAGCTCCGTGGCCAACGTCCTGACTTTC. The encoded protein is CASSSVANVLTF.

The chain uses TRBV6-2 or TRBV6-3 and TRBJ1-2; D may be TRBD1 (6 bases). The CDR3 sequence is 19 residues long. Germline loops: CDR1 MNHEY, CDR2 SVGEGT. V was shortened by 5 bases and J by 0 bases, with 25 bases between the two germline ends. This CDR3 reads CASSPLRGTPTSSNYGYTF. Written as DNA, the CDR3 is TGTGCCAGCAGTCCTCTCAGGGGCACGCCGACTTCCTCTAACTATGGCTACACCTTC.

This clonotype showed up just a few times. The chain employs TRBV18 and TRBJ2-5, with 9 nucleotides matching TRBD1. CDR3 length: 15 residues. Trimming at V came to 4 bases and at J to 4 bases, leaving 7 bases not matched to a gene. Germline CDR1 and CDR2: KGHSH and LQKENI. The CDR3 reads CASSLDRDRAETQYF. For the CDR3, the DNA is TGTGCCAGCTCACTCGACCGGGACAGGGCAGAGACCCAGTACTTC.

This clonotype was counted only a few times. Here the CDR3 DNA reads TGTGCCAGCAGTGTGATGTCCGAAGAGACCCAGTACTTC. It is translated as CASSVMSEETQYF. The chain joins TRBV2 to TRBJ2-5; D unresolved. The CDR3 has 13 amino acids. Trimming removed 4 bases from V and 3 bases from J, with 9 bases in between. Germline V lookup: CDR1 SNHLY, CDR2 FYNNEI. The variable domain in full, with the rest retrieved from reference TRBV2 and TRBJ2-5, is EPEVTQTPSHQVTQMGQEVILRCVPISNHLYFYWYRQILGQKVEFLVSFYNNEISEKSEIFDDQFSVERPDGSNFTLKIRSTKLEDSAMYFCASSVMSEETQYFGPGTRLLVL.

This clonotype was detected many times. The chain combines TRBV18 with TRBJ2-1, with 9 bases fitting TRBD2. The CDR3 loop spans 14 amino acids. Looked up from germline, CDR1 is KGHSH and CDR2 is LQKENI. The junction had 2 bases not matched to a gene; V was cut back by 1 base and J by 7 bases. The CDR3 loop reads CASSPQGLANEQFF. CDR3 in DNA: TGTGCCAGCTCACCACAGGGACTAGCAAATGAGCAGTTCTTC.

This clonotype was observed a few times. V is TRBV20-1 and J is TRBJ2-3; no clear D. Trimming cost V 0 bases and J 2 bases, with 12 bases left between them. Germline V CDR1 and CDR2: DFQATT, SNEGSKA (reference sequence). The CDR3 extends over 15 amino acids. The CDR3, as DNA: TGCAGTGCTAGAGATTCCCAGCGAGTCACAGATACGCAGTATTTT. It encodes CSARDSQRVTDTQYF.

The V call is TRBV11-2, the J call TRBJ1-3; D perhaps matches TRBD1 (5 bases). The V gene's germline CDR1 is SGHAT and CDR2 FQNNGV. The CDR3 consists of 16 residues. Trimming took 7 bases from V and 2 from J, leaving 18 bases between them. CDR3 amino acids: CASNIAGGITGNTIYF. The CDR3 region has the DNA TGTGCCAGCAACATTGCCGGGGGGATTACTGGAAACACCATATATTTT.

This chain joins TRBV6-1 and TRBJ1-5; D might be TRBD1 (5 bases). CDR3 length: 15 residues. Trimming left V 6 bases short and J 0 bases short, with 12 bases between. Per the germline V gene, CDR1 is MNHNS and CDR2 is SASEGT. The CDR3 bases are TGTGCCAGCAGCGCTGGCAGGGATAGCAATCAGCCCCAGCATTTT. It encodes CASSAGRDSNQPQHF.

The chain carries TRBV7-9 and TRBJ1-2; D possibly corresponds to TRBD1 (5 bases). Trimming left V 0 bases short and J 7 bases short, with 9 bases between. Per germline, CDR1 SEHNR and CDR2 FQNEAQ (reference sequence). CDR3 length equals 13 residues. CDR3 in DNA: TGTGCCAGCAGCTTAGCCAGGGAAGGTGGCTACACCTTC. It translates to CASSLAREGGYTF.

This clonotype was observed a handful of times. This chain uses TRBV11-2 with TRBJ2-3; 8 positions match TRBD1. The germline V gene encodes CDR1 SGHAT and CDR2 FQNNGV. This CDR3 is built from 14 residues. V trimming: 3 bases; J trimming: 7 bases; junction bases outside the gene matches: 6. The chain's CDR3 is CASSLGQVGNTQYF. The CDR3 bases are TGTGCCAGCAGCTTGGGACAGGTGGGAAATACGCAGTATTTT.

The gene calls are TRBV27 and TRBJ2-7; 14 nucleotides align to TRBD2. Germline values: CDR1 MNHEY, CDR2 SMNVEV (reference sequence). The CDR3 has 17 amino acids. After removal of 3 bases from V and 0 bases from J, the junction contained 4 bases not matched to a gene. CDR3 sequence (DNA): TGTGCCAGCAGTTTCCTAGGGACTAGCGGGAGCTCCTACGAGCAGTACTTC. The encoded protein is CASSFLGTSGSSYEQYF.

This clonotype has at least ten counts. The V call is TRBV2, the J call TRBJ1-1; TRBD1 is a possible D gene (5 bases). The CDR3 consists of 13 residues. The germline V gene has CDR1 SNHLY and CDR2 FYNNEI. Trimming removed 4 bases from V and 5 bases from J, with 11 bases in between. CDR3 in DNA: TGTGCCAGCAGTGTAGGGGTAATAACTGAAGCTTTCTTT. Translated, it gives CASSVGVITEAFF.

This clonotype was detected ten times or more. This rearrangement joins TRBV29-1 to TRBJ2-3; 12 bases fit TRBD2. The CDR3 totals 15 residues. Trimming cost V 5 bases and J 5 bases; bases outside gene matches: 8. Germline CDR1 and CDR2: SQVTM and ANQGSEA. This chain's CDR3 is CSVFGLAGRGDTQYF. The CDR3 DNA is TGCAGCGTTTTCGGACTAGCGGGGCGGGGAGATACGCAGTATTTT.